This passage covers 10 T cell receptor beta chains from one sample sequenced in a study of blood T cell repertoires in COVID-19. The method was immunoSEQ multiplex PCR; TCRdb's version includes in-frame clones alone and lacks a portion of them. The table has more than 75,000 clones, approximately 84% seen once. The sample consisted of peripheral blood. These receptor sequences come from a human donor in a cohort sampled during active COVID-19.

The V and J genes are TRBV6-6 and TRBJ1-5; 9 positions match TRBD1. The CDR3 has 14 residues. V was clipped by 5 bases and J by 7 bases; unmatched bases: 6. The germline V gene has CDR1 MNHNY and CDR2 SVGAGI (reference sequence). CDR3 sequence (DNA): TGTGCCAGCAGTACAAGGACAGGGGTCCAGCCCCAGCATTTT. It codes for CASSTRTGVQPQHF.

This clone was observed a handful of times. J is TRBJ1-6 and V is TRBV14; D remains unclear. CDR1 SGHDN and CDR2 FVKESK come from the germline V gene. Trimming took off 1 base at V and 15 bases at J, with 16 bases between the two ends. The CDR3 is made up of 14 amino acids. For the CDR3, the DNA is TGTGCCAGCAGCCAAGGGTCAAATGCGTTGAGCCTCCACTTT. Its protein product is CASSQGSNALSLHF. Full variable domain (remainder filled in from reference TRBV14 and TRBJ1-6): EAGVTQFPSHSVIEKGQTVTLRCDPISGHDNLYWYRRVMGKEIKFLLHFVKESKQDESGMPNNRFLAERTGGTYSTLKVQPAELEDSGVYFCASSQGSNALSLHFGNGTRLTVT.

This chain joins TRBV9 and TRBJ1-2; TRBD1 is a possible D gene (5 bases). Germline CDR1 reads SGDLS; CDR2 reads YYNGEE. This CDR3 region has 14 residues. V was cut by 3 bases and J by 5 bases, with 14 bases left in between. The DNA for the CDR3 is TGTGCCAGCAGCGCGGTGGGGGGGTTGTATGGCTACACCTTC. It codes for CASSAVGGLYGYTF.

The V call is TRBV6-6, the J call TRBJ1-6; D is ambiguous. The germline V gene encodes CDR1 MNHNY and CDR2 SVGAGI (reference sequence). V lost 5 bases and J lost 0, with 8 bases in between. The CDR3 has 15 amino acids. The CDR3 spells CASSDGSSYNSPLHF. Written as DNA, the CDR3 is TGTGCCAGCAGTGACGGGAGCTCCTATAATTCACCCCTCCACTTT.

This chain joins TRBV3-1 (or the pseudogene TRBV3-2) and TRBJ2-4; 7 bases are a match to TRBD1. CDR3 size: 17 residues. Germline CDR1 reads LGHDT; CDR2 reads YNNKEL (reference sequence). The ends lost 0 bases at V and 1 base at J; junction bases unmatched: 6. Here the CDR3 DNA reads TGTGCCAGCAGCCAAGATTCCTACAGGGGTGCCAAAAACATTCAGTACTTC. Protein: CASSQDSYRGAKNIQYF.

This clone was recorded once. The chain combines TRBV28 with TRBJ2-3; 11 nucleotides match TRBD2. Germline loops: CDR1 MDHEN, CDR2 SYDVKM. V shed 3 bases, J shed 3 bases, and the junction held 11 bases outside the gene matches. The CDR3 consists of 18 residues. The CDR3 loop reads CASSLAGLAASGTDTQYF. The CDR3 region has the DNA TGTGCCAGCAGTTTGGCGGGACTAGCGGCTTCGGGAACAGATACGCAGTATTTT.

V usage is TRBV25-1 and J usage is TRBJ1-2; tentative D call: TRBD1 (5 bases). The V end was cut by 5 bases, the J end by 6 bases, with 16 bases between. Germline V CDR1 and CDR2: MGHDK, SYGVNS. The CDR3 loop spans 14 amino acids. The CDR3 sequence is CASSPGRKVDGYTF. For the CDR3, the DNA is TGTGCCAGCAGTCCAGGGAGGAAAGTTGATGGCTACACCTTC.

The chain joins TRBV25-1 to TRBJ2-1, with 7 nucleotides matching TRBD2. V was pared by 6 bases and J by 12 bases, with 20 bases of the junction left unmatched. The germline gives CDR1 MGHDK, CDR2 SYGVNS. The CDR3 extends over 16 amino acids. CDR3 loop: CASSPSGTTSTMGQFF. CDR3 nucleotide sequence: TGTGCCAGCAGCCCGTCCGGGACTACCTCTACAATGGGGCAGTTCTTC.

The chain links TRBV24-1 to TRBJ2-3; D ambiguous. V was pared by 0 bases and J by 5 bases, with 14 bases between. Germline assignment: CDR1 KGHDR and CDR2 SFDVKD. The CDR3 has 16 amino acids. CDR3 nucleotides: TGTGCCACCAGTGATTTGCTTTCCTCGTCAGGAGATACGCAGTATTTT. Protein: CATSDLLSSSGDTQYF.

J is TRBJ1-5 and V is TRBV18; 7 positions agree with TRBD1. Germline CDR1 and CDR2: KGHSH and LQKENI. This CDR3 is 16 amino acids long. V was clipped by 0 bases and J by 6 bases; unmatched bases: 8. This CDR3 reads CASSPPGAGGIQPQHF. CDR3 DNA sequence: TGTGCCAGCTCACCACCAGGGGCAGGGGGGATTCAGCCCCAGCATTTT.